These 27 T cell receptor beta chains share one sample of origin, sequenced in a study of T cell responses to AZD1222 COVID-19 vaccine. Sequenced by immunoSEQ multiplex PCR; TCRdb stores in-frame clones only, minus some. The sample gives around 150,000 clones, 84% of which show up once; over 3.5% is in the top ten. The specimen comprised peripheral blood, sampled on day 0 of AZD1222 vaccination. The receptor set was obtained from an adult in good health.

The rearrangement links TRBV6-1 to TRBJ2-7; tentatively, D is TRBD1 (6 bases). This CDR3 has 17 residues. V lost 2 bases and J lost 2, with 19 bases in between. Per germline, CDR1 MNHNS and CDR2 SASEGT. CDR3 nucleotides: TGTGCCAGCAGTGAACAAGGGACATGGGCAGGTACCTACGAGCAGTACTTC. This translates into CASSEQGTWAGTYEQYF.

The gene calls are TRBV2 and TRBJ2-3, with D uncertain. The germline gives CDR1 SNHLY, CDR2 FYNNEI. This CDR3 has 13 amino acids. V dropped 8 bases and J dropped 4 bases, with 13 bases sitting between them. CDR3 loop: CASLADNSDTQYF. In DNA form, the CDR3 reads TGTGCCAGCCTTGCAGACAATTCAGATACGCAGTATTTT. The full variable domain, completed using reference TRBV2 and TRBJ2-3, is EPEVTQTPSHQVTQMGQEVILRCVPISNHLYFYWYRQILGQKVEFLVSFYNNEISEKSEIFDDQFSVERPDGSNFTLKIRSTKLEDSAMYFCASLADNSDTQYFGPGTRLTVL.

CDR3 in amino acids: CASSQYTRGTEAFF. The DNA for the CDR3 is TGTGCCAGCAGCCAATACACCCGAGGGACTGAAGCTTTCTTT. The chain recombines TRBV3-1 (or the pseudogene TRBV3-2) with TRBJ1-1, with no clear D. V lost 2 bases and J lost 5, with 12 bases in between. CDR1 is LGHDT, CDR2 YNNKEL, per germline (reference sequence). The CDR3 has 14 amino acids.

This CDR3 is CASQPLGDRDTEAFF. The CDR3 bases are TGTGCCAGCCAACCCTTAGGGGACAGGGACACTGAAGCTTTCTTT. The J gene is TRBJ1-1, the V gene TRBV27; 9 bases map to TRBD1. The junction had 10 bases not matched to a gene; V was cut back by 8 bases and J by 3 bases. The CDR3 sequence is 15 residues long. The V gene's germline CDR1 is MNHEY and CDR2 SMNVEV (reference sequence).

The V and J genes are TRBV14 and TRBJ1-6; 9 bases align to TRBD1. V shed 8 bases, J shed 8 bases, and the junction held 13 bases outside the gene matches. The CDR3 extends over 16 amino acids. Germline CDR1 SGHDN, CDR2 FVKESK. CDR3 coding DNA: TGTGCCAGCCACCATAAAGGGACAGGGTTACATTCACCCCTCCACTTT. This sequence encodes CASHHKGTGLHSPLHF.

The J gene is TRBJ1-3, the V gene TRBV23-1; TRBD1 matches at 7 bases. TRBV23-1 is treated as an ORF (open reading frame) with a function not yet certain. The V and J ends lost 0 bases and 2 bases, in that order; junction bases with no gene match: 7. The CDR3 runs to 17 residues. This chain's CDR3 is CASSQSTKDRTGNTIYF. The CDR3 bases are TGCGCCAGCAGTCAATCTACCAAGGACAGGACTGGAAACACCATATATTTT.

This sequence joins TRBV6-5 and TRBJ1-5, with a possible D match to TRBD1 (5 bases). Germline-derived CDR1 and CDR2 are MNHEY and SVGAGI. Trimming shortened V by 6 bases and J by 3 bases, and 12 bases separated the two germline ends. The CDR3 is 14 residues long. In nucleotides, the CDR3 is TGTGCCAGCAGCCTGGTCGGGGCCAATCAGCCCCAGCATTTT. Protein product: CASSLVGANQPQHF.

The chain couples TRBV28 to TRBJ1-5; D ambiguous. The CDR3 is 11 amino acids. Germline assignment: CDR1 MDHEN and CDR2 SYDVKM. With 3 bases removed from V and 5 bases from J, the gap between germline ends came to 2 bases. CDR3 sequence (DNA): TGTGCCAGCAGTTTTCATCAGCCCCAGCATTTT. This gives the protein CASSFHQPQHF.

V and J are TRBV25-1 and TRBJ2-5; possibly TRBD1 for D (6 bases). CDR3 size: 16 residues. Trimming cost V 0 bases and J 13 bases, with 24 bases left between them. Per the germline V gene, CDR1 is MGHDK and CDR2 is SYGVNS. The CDR3 coding sequence is TGTGCCAGCAGTGAATATGAAGGCGTAGGAGACAGGCCTGTGTACTTC. It specifies CASSEYEGVGDRPVYF.

This chain joins TRBV2 and TRBJ1-2; D is ambiguous. V gave up 3 bases and J gave up 8 bases, with 16 bases separating them. Germline assignment: CDR1 SNHLY and CDR2 FYNNEI. The CDR3 consists of 14 residues. CDR3: CASSDDKGDLGYTF. In DNA, the CDR3 is TGTGCCAGCAGTGATGACAAGGGCGACCTAGGCTACACCTTC. The full variable domain, rest sourced from reference TRBV2 and TRBJ1-2, is EPEVTQTPSHQVTQMGQEVILRCVPISNHLYFYWYRQILGQKVEFLVSFYNNEISEKSEIFDDQFSVERPDGSNFTLKIRSTKLEDSAMYFCASSDDKGDLGYTFGSGTRLTVV.

This clone has just a few counts. V is TRBV10-2 and J is TRBJ1-1; no clear D gene. Germline V CDR1 and CDR2: WSHSY, SAAADI. The CDR3 has 15 residues. Between the trimmed V and J ends, which lost 3 bases and 0 bases, there was a span of 11 bases. In DNA, the CDR3 is TGCGCCAGCAGTGACGGTCAGAGAATGAACACTGAAGCTTTCTTT. Translating it yields CASSDGQRMNTEAFF.

CDR3 loop: CASSPAEGRTPKGLFF. CDR3 nucleotide sequence: TGTGCCAGCAGCCCAGCAGAGGGTCGGACCCCGAAAGGGCTGTTTTTT. V and J are TRBV7-9 and TRBJ1-4; D is uncertain. Trimming pared 5 bases from V and 14 bases from J, leaving 27 bases between. Germline V gene data show CDR1 as SEHNR and CDR2 as FQNEAQ (reference sequence). The length of the CDR3 is 16 residues.

The CDR3 loop reads CASSGETVNTEAFF. In DNA, the CDR3 is TGCGCCAGCAGCGGCGAGACGGTGAACACTGAAGCTTTCTTT. The chain has TRBV5-1 and TRBJ1-1; unclear D gene. The CDR3 consists of 14 residues. V lost 4 bases, J lost 0 bases, and 10 bases lay in between. Germline V lookup: CDR1 SGHRS, CDR2 YFSETQ.

J is TRBJ1-1 and V is TRBV5-4, with 9 positions matching TRBD1. This CDR3 is 17 amino acids long. The V and J ends lost 5 bases and 0 bases, in that order; junction bases with no gene match: 11. CDR1 and CDR2 from the germline V gene are SGHNT and YYREEE (reference sequence). The CDR3 DNA reads as TGTGCCAGCAGGAAGATACAGGGGGCAACCATGAACACTGAAGCTTTCTTT. It is translated as CASRKIQGATMNTEAFF.

The chain has TRBV11-1 and TRBJ1-1; D is possibly TRBD1 (6 bases). Trimming took 1 base from V and 5 from J, leaving 11 bases between them. CDR3 size: 14 residues. Germline lookup yields CDR1 SGHAT and CDR2 FQDESV (reference sequence). The CDR3 here is CASSLEGGRTEAFF. CDR3 nucleotides: TGTGCCAGCAGCTTAGAGGGGGGTAGGACTGAAGCTTTCTTT.

This chain uses TRBV4-1 with TRBJ1-4, with TRBD1 matching 9 bases. The CDR3 loop spans 17 amino acids. Trimming at V came to 1 base and at J to 4 bases, leaving 7 bases not matched to a gene. The germline CDR1 and CDR2 sequences are MGHRA and YSYEKL. CDR3 residues: CASSQVGTGRYNEKLFF. The CDR3 DNA follows: TGCGCCAGCAGCCAAGTTGGGACAGGGAGATATAATGAAAAACTGTTTTTT.

The chain is built from TRBV27 and TRBJ1-2, with 11 bases aligning to TRBD1. Germline V gene sequence: CDR1 MNHEY, CDR2 SMNVEV (reference sequence). CDR3 length: 18 residues. Losses at the gene ends were 3 bases for V and 8 bases for J; bases not matched to a gene: 17. The CDR3 protein is CASSLILAPGQGARGYTF. DNA for the CDR3: TGTGCCAGCAGTTTGATCTTAGCCCCTGGACAGGGGGCGCGAGGCTACACCTTC.

This chain joins TRBV6-5 and TRBJ1-3; D perhaps matches TRBD1 (5 bases). Germline CDR1 is MNHEY and CDR2 is SVGAGI. The CDR3 is 15 amino acids. V lost 5 bases to trimming and J lost 1 base, with 12 bases between them. The CDR3 DNA reads as TGTGCCAGCAGTCTACTCGGGGGATCTGGAAACACCATATATTTT. Translated, it gives CASSLLGGSGNTIYF.

The genes are TRBV5-6 and TRBJ1-1; 9 nucleotides align to TRBD1. The ends lost 4 bases at V and 4 bases at J; junction bases unmatched: 8. Germline CDR1 is SGHDT and CDR2 is YYEEEE. CDR3 size: 15 residues. CDR3: CASSPLGTGSTEAFF. In DNA form, the CDR3 reads TGTGCCAGCAGCCCTCTTGGGACAGGGAGCACTGAAGCTTTCTTT. Full variable domain (rest looked up from reference TRBV5-6 and TRBJ1-1): DAGVTQSPTHLIKTRGQQVTLRCSPKSGHDTVSWYQQALGQGPQFIFQYYEEEERQRGNFPDRFSGHQFPNYSSELNVNALLLGDSALYLCASSPLGTGSTEAFFGQGTRLTVV.

This clone was seen only once. The J gene is TRBJ1-2, the V gene TRBV28; weak D call: TRBD1 (6 bases). Germline CDR1 and CDR2: MDHEN and SYDVKM. The CDR3 consists of 14 residues. Trimming took off 3 bases at V and 2 bases at J, with 10 bases between the two ends. The CDR3 DNA is TGTGCCAGCAGTTTCGTGGGGGGCAACTATGGCTACACCTTC. Its translation: CASSFVGGNYGYTF.

V is TRBV10-1 and J is TRBJ1-1; the match to TRBD1 covers 7 bases. V was clipped by 5 bases and J by 5 bases; unmatched bases: 5. From germline, CDR1 is WNHNN and CDR2 SYGVQD (reference sequence). CDR3 size: 13 residues. DNA for the CDR3: TGCGCCAGCAGTTTTCCAGGGGGGACTGAAGCTTTCTTT. This encodes CASSFPGGTEAFF.

The J gene is TRBJ2-1, the V gene TRBV28; TRBD2 aligns across 7 bases. The germline V gene encodes CDR1 MDHEN and CDR2 SYDVKM. The CDR3 has 14 amino acids. V lost 8 bases, J lost 12 bases, and 16 bases stayed unmatched. CDR3 bases: TGTGCCAGCCTAAACCGGGACTACTCATATGGGCAGTTCTTC. It encodes CASLNRDYSYGQFF.

The V gene is TRBV30, the J gene TRBJ1-2, with TRBD1 as a possible D gene (6 bases). This CDR3 has 13 residues. Germline V gives CDR1 GTSNPN, CDR2 SVGIG (reference sequence). V lost 2 bases and J lost 6, with 13 bases in between. The CDR3 sequence: CAWSPGTQDGYTF. The CDR3 nucleotides are TGTGCCTGGAGTCCCGGGACACAAGATGGCTACACCTTC.

The rearrangement joins TRBV25-1 to TRBJ1-6; 9 bases align to TRBD1. The CDR3 has 15 amino acids. CDR1 and CDR2 (germline): MGHDK, SYGVNS. The junction had 8 bases not matched to a gene; V was cut back by 8 bases and J by 6 bases. In nucleotides, the CDR3 is TGTGCCAGCGCCGTTGAGGACAGGGGTAATTCACCCCTCCACTTT. It translates to CASAVEDRGNSPLHF.

The chain is built from TRBV5-1 and TRBJ1-5, with D hard to call. Germline V gives CDR1 SGHRS, CDR2 YFSETQ. The V end lost 2 bases, the J end lost 1 base, and 10 bases lay between the germline ends. The CDR3 runs 15 residues. The DNA of the CDR3 is TGCGCCAGCAGCTTAGGCGGGGAAAGCAATCAGCCCCAGCATTTT. Its translation is CASSLGGESNQPQHF. Combining the CDR3 with reference TRBV5-1 and TRBJ1-5 gives the whole variable domain KAGVTQTPRYLIKTRGQQVTLSCSPISGHRSVSWYQQTPGQGLQFLFEYFSETQRNKGNFPGRFSGRQFSNSRSEMNVSTLELGDSALYLCASSLGGESNQPQHFGDGTRLSIL.

The chain combines TRBV18 with TRBJ1-1, with a tentative D call TRBD1 (5 bases). The CDR3 sequence is 16 residues long. CDR1 is KGHSH, CDR2 LQKENI, per germline. Trimming left V 4 bases short and J 4 bases short, with 19 bases between. The CDR3 protein is CASSRQHDGGFTEAFF. DNA of the CDR3: TGTGCCAGCTCACGTCAGCATGACGGGGGATTCACTGAAGCTTTCTTT.

J is TRBJ2-2 and V is TRBV24-1; D call uncertain. CDR3 length: 12 amino acids. Germline CDR1 and CDR2: KGHDR and SFDVKD. Trimming took off 5 bases at V and 5 bases at J, with 5 bases between the two ends. The CDR3 loop reads CATSGGTGELFF. CDR3 coding DNA: TGTGCCACCAGTGGAGGAACCGGGGAGCTGTTTTTT.